Listed below are T cell receptor beta chains from one sample, sequenced in a study of blood T cell repertoires in COVID-19. Repertoires were generated with immunoSEQ multiplex PCR, while TCRdb's copy carries only in-frame clones and drops some. The sample consists of some 74,000 clones, 83% of them appearing once. The sequenced sample was peripheral blood. These receptors were collected from a man older than 75 with acute or convalescent COVID-19. Each CDR3 is given with its conserved first and last residue. A D gene is named only where the DNA matches it firmly. A row's size may be missing; if present it is once, few, many or a size class.

V gene,J gene,clone size,D gene,CDR3 DNA,CDR3 protein
TRBV7-2,TRBJ1-4,-,-,TGTGCCAGCAGCCCAGGGACAACTAATGAAAAACTGTTTTTT,CASSPGTTNEKLFF
TRBV19,TRBJ2-7,-,TRBD1,TGTGCCAGTAGTATTTCCACCGGGACAGTGTCCTACGAGCAGTACTTC,CASSISTGTVSYEQYF
TRBV12-3/TRBV12-4,TRBJ2-7,-,-,TGTGCCAGCAGTTTCGGGGCCTACGAGCAGTACTTC,CASSFGAYEQYF
TRBV6-2/TRBV6-3,TRBJ2-3,-,-,TGTGCCAGCAGTTACGGGGACTTTGTGGGCACAGATACGCAGTATTTT,CASSYGDFVGTDTQYF
TRBV18,TRBJ2-1,-,TRBD2,TGTGCCAGCTCACCAATCCAAGCTCCAGGGACTAGCGGGAAGAATGAGCAGTTCTTC,CASSPIQAPGTSGKNEQFF
TRBV7-2,TRBJ2-5,-,-,TGTGCCAGCAGCTTAGTTCTAAACAGGATACAAGAGACCCAGTACTTC,CASSLVLNRIQETQYF
TRBV18,TRBJ1-6,-,-,TGTGCCAGCTCACTCCGAAACGACGGGAGCTCCTATAATTCACCCCTCCACTTT,CASSLRNDGSSYNSPLHF
TRBV24-1,TRBJ1-5,-,TRBD1,TGTGCCACCAGTGACCGGGACAGGGGGTTGGATCAGCCCCAGCATTTT,CATSDRDRGLDQPQHF
TRBV3-1/TRBV3-2,TRBJ1-1,-,-,TGTGCCAGCAGCCAAGGGGGAGAAACTGAAGCTTTCTTT,CASSQGGETEAFF
TRBV4-3,TRBJ2-3,-,TRBD1,TGCGCCAGCAGCCAAGATCGAAAGGGGGCAAGCACAGATACGCAGTATTTT,CASSQDRKGASTDTQYF
TRBV7-9,TRBJ2-1,-,-,TGTGCCAGCAGCTTAGAATTACAGGGTGCTGAGCAGTTCTTC,CASSLELQGAEQFF
TRBV7-6,TRBJ2-1,few,TRBD1,TGTGCCAGCAGCTTAGGGGGGACAGGGATTGAGCAGTTCTTC,CASSLGGTGIEQFF
TRBV18,TRBJ2-2,-,-,TGTGCCAGCTCACCGTCATCCAGGGGGAACACCGGGGAGCTGTTTTTT,CASSPSSRGNTGELFF
TRBV10-3,TRBJ2-1,-,TRBD1,TGTGCCATCAGGCCGGGACAGGGACACAATGAGCAGTTCTTC,CAIRPGQGHNEQFF
TRBV7-3,TRBJ2-6,-,-,TGTGCCAGCAGCTCAGGGGCTGGGGCCAACGTCCTGACTTTC,CASSSGAGANVLTF
TRBV7-2,TRBJ2-1,-,-,TGTGCCAGCAGCTTACACTACAATGAGCAGTTCTTC,CASSLHYNEQFF
TRBV6-5,TRBJ2-1,-,TRBD2,TGTGCCAGCAAACCTAGCGGGATCTCCTACAATGAGCAGTTCTTC,CASKPSGISYNEQFF
TRBV18,TRBJ2-5,-,-,TGTGCCAGCTCACCACCGGGGGGACGAGAGACCCAGTACTTC,CASSPPGGRETQYF
TRBV6-2/TRBV6-3,TRBJ2-1,-,TRBD2,TGTGCCAGCAGCCATGGACTAGACCATGAGCAGTTCTTC,CASSHGLDHEQFF
TRBV7-2,TRBJ2-5,-,-,TGTGCCAGCACCGTGGGGGGGAGCGGCCCAGGGGCCCAGTACTTC,CASTVGGSGPGAQYF
TRBV6-5,TRBJ1-6,-,-,TGTGCCATCGGGGGGGGGCGCGGAAATTCACCCCTCCACTTT,CAIGGGRGNSPLHF
TRBV3-1/TRBV3-2,TRBJ2-5,-,TRBD2,TGTGCCAGCAGCCAACAACTAGCGGGAGGGGGGGAGACCCAGTACTTC,CASSQQLAGGGETQYF